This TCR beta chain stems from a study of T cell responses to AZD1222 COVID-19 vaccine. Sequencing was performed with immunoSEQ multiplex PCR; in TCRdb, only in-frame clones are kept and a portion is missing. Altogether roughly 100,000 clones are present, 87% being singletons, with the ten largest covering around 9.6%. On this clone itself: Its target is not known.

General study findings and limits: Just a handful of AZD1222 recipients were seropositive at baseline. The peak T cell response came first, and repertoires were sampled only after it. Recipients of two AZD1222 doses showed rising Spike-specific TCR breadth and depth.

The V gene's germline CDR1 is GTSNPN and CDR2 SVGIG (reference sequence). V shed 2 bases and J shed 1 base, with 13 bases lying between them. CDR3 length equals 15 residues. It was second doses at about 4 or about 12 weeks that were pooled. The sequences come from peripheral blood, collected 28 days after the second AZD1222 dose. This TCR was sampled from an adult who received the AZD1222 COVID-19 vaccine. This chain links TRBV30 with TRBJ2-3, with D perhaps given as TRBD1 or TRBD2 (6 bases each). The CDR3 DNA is TGTGCCTGGAGTTTAGGGGGGCGCGGCACAGATACGCAGTATTTT. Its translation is CAWSLGGRGTDTQYF.